These 2 T cell receptor beta chains were all obtained from the same sample, sequenced in a study of lymphopenia after photon versus proton radiotherapy. Sequencing used immunoSEQ multiplex PCR; TCRdb keeps in-frame clones, though not all of them. The data contain 150,000 to 200,000 clones, 88% of them singletons. The starting material was peripheral blood, obtained from a patient treated with photon-based radiotherapy. All receptors come from a man aged 50-59 years with gastric cancer.

V and J are TRBV19 and TRBJ2-7, with D perhaps being TRBD1 or TRBD2 (5 bases each). The V and J ends lost 4 bases and 3 bases respectively, with 13 bases between them. Looked up from germline, CDR1 is LNHDA and CDR2 is SQIVND (reference sequence). The CDR3 contains 14 residues. CDR3: CASSRTGTVYEQYF. The CDR3 nucleotides read TGTGCCAGTAGTAGAACCGGGACGGTCTACGAGCAGTACTTC.

This chain connects TRBV4-3 to TRBJ2-7; TRBD2 matches 7 bases. The germline V gene encodes CDR1 LGHNA and CDR2 YSLEER. V lost 1 base and J lost 6; bases outside the gene matches: 18. The CDR3 is 18 amino acids. CDR3 amino acids: CASSQGPSSAGISSEQYF. Here the CDR3 DNA reads TGCGCCAGCAGCCAAGGACCCTCCTCAGCGGGAATTTCTTCCGAGCAGTACTTC.